A selection of T cell receptor beta chains follows, all from one sample in a study of neurological immune-mediated disorders. TCRdb passed the 5' RACE reads through MiXCR, listing each CDR3 protein once. The sample records 77,000 or so distinct CDR3 sequences, about 9.5% being singletons. Source material: PBMCs. All receptors derive from a man aged 50 or older in good health. The CDR3 runs from the conserved cysteine through the conserved F or W. The order of the fields is D gene, V gene, clone size, J gene, CDR3 protein, CDR3 DNA. D genes are given only for firm matches. Clone size is stated in some rows and not others, as once, few, many or a class when expanded.

d_call: -; v_call: TRBV20-1; clone_size: many; j_call: TRBJ1-5; cdr3_aa: CSASKGTSQPQHF; cdr3_nt: TGCAGTGCTAGCAAGGGAACATCCCAGCCCCAGCATTTT
d_call: -; v_call: TRBV6-4; clone_size: many; j_call: TRBJ2-3; cdr3_aa: CASSVDHGGADTQYF; cdr3_nt: TGTGCCAGCAGCGTGGATCATGGAGGTGCAGATACGCAGTATTTT
d_call: -; v_call: TRBV12-3/TRBV12-4; clone_size: many; j_call: TRBJ1-3; cdr3_aa: CASTSGFGNTIYF; cdr3_nt: TGTGCCAGCACCTCGGGATTCGGAAACACCATATATTTT
d_call: -; v_call: TRBV6-5; clone_size: many; j_call: TRBJ2-2; cdr3_aa: CASSYMGSYTGELFF; cdr3_nt: TGTGCCAGCAGTTACATGGGGTCTTACACCGGGGAGCTGTTTTTT
d_call: -; v_call: TRBV6-1; clone_size: many; j_call: TRBJ1-2; cdr3_aa: CASSDTDGNYGYTF; cdr3_nt: TGTGCCAGCAGTGATACCGACGGGAACTATGGCTACACCTTC
d_call: -; v_call: TRBV3-1; clone_size: many; j_call: TRBJ2-7; cdr3_aa: CASSQRHYEQYF; cdr3_nt: TGTGCCAGCAGCCAGCGTCACTACGAGCAGTACTTC
d_call: TRBD2; v_call: TRBV11-1; clone_size: many; j_call: TRBJ2-1; cdr3_aa: CASSLDGTSIDEQFF; cdr3_nt: TGTGCCAGCAGCTTAGACGGGACTAGTATAGATGAGCAGTTCTTC
d_call: -; v_call: TRBV27; clone_size: -; j_call: TRBJ1-5; cdr3_aa: CASSPQLTGCNQHQHF; cdr3_nt: TGTGCCAGCAGTCCTCAGCTCACAGGTTGCAATCAGCACCAGCATTTT
d_call: -; v_call: TRBV7-2; clone_size: many; j_call: TRBJ2-2; cdr3_aa: CASSLAQNTGELFF; cdr3_nt: TGTGCCAGCAGCTTAGCACAAAACACCGGGGAGCTGTTTTTT
d_call: -; v_call: TRBV28; clone_size: many; j_call: TRBJ1-4; cdr3_aa: CASSLGTVREKLFF; cdr3_nt: TGTGCCAGCAGTTTAGGGACCGTTCGGGAAAAACTGTTTTTT
d_call: -; v_call: TRBV14; clone_size: many; j_call: TRBJ2-5; cdr3_aa: CASSELAPQGLRETQYF; cdr3_nt: TGTGCCAGCAGCGAGTTGGCCCCGCAGGGGCTTCGGGAGACCCAGTACTTC
d_call: -; v_call: TRBV5-1; clone_size: many; j_call: TRBJ2-7; cdr3_aa: CASSFNWPGENYEQYF; cdr3_nt: TGCGCCAGCAGCTTTAACTGGCCGGGGGAGAACTACGAGCAGTACTTC
d_call: -; v_call: TRBV5-1; clone_size: many; j_call: TRBJ1-1; cdr3_aa: CASSETTEAFF; cdr3_nt: TGCGCCAGCAGCGAGACAACTGAAGCTTTCTTT
d_call: -; v_call: TRBV29-1; clone_size: many; j_call: TRBJ1-1; cdr3_aa: CSVVPNTEAFF; cdr3_nt: TGCAGCGTTGTTCCTAACACTGAAGCTTTCTTT
d_call: -; v_call: TRBV10-1; clone_size: many; j_call: TRBJ2-5; cdr3_aa: CASSESTGGGETQYF; cdr3_nt: TGCGCCAGCAGTGAGTCGACCGGGGGAGGAGAGACCCAGTACTTC
d_call: -; v_call: TRBV12-3/TRBV12-4; clone_size: many; j_call: TRBJ1-2; cdr3_aa: CASGAFGYTF; cdr3_nt: TGTGCCAGCGGGGCATTCGGCTACACCTTC
d_call: TRBD2; v_call: TRBV7-3; clone_size: -; j_call: TRBJ2-1; cdr3_aa: CASSLEGLAFGEQFF; cdr3_nt: TGTGCCAGCAGCTTGGAAGGACTAGCTTTCGGTGAGCAGTTCTTC
d_call: -; v_call: TRBV6-5; clone_size: many; j_call: TRBJ2-7; cdr3_aa: CASTPRGRYEQYF; cdr3_nt: TGTGCCAGCACCCCCCGCGGGCGCTACGAGCAGTACTTC
d_call: -; v_call: TRBV12-3/TRBV12-4; clone_size: many; j_call: TRBJ1-1; cdr3_aa: CASSLGLVNTEAFF; cdr3_nt: TGTGCCAGCAGTTTAGGTTTGGTTAACACTGAAGCTTTCTTT
d_call: -; v_call: TRBV7-9; clone_size: many; j_call: TRBJ1-5; cdr3_aa: CASSLGAGDLLVF; cdr3_nt: TGTGCCAGCAGCTTAGGGGCTGGGGATTTACTAGTTTTT
d_call: -; v_call: TRBV5-1; clone_size: many; j_call: TRBJ2-2; cdr3_aa: CASSPAEQNTGELFF; cdr3_nt: TGCGCCAGCAGCCCTGCGGAACAGAACACCGGGGAGCTGTTTTTT
d_call: TRBD1; v_call: TRBV20-1; clone_size: many; j_call: TRBJ1-3; cdr3_aa: CSAVDRGSGNTIYF; cdr3_nt: TGCAGTGCAGTTGACAGGGGCTCTGGAAACACCATATATTTT
d_call: -; v_call: TRBV5-4; clone_size: -; j_call: TRBJ1-5; cdr3_aa: CASSLGGETTYQPQHF; cdr3_nt: TGTGCCAGCAGCTTAGGAGGGGAGACGACTTATCAGCCCCAGCATTTT
d_call: -; v_call: TRBV5-1; clone_size: many; j_call: TRBJ1-1; cdr3_aa: CASSLGTAQNTEAFF; cdr3_nt: TGCGCCAGCAGCTTGGGGACAGCACAGAACACTGAAGCTTTCTTT
d_call: -; v_call: TRBV5-1; clone_size: once; j_call: TRBJ1-1; cdr3_aa: CASSLTGAANTEAFF; cdr3_nt: TGCGCCAGCAGCTTGACAGGTGCAGCAAACACTGAAGCTTTCTTT
d_call: -; v_call: TRBV18; clone_size: -; j_call: TRBJ2-2; cdr3_aa: CASSQGSNTGELFF; cdr3_nt: TGTGCCAGCTCCCAGGGATCGAACACCGGGGAGCTGTTTTTT
d_call: -; v_call: TRBV7-9; clone_size: few; j_call: TRBJ2-3; cdr3_aa: CASSSLDTQYF; cdr3_nt: TGTGCCAGCAGCTCTCTGGATACGCAGTATTTT
d_call: TRBD1; v_call: TRBV27; clone_size: few; j_call: TRBJ1-2; cdr3_aa: CASSPLQGAKGYTF; cdr3_nt: TGTGCCAGCAGTCCCCTCCAGGGGGCGAAGGGCTACACCTTC
d_call: -; v_call: TRBV10-3; clone_size: many; j_call: TRBJ2-7; cdr3_aa: CAISGTTTSYEQYF; cdr3_nt: TGTGCCATCAGTGGGACTACAACATCCTACGAGCAGTACTTC
d_call: -; v_call: TRBV20-1; clone_size: -; j_call: TRBJ2-1; cdr3_aa: CSARDDGRGAQFF; cdr3_nt: TGCAGTGCTAGAGACGACGGGAGAGGGGCGCAGTTCTTC
d_call: -; v_call: TRBV5-5; clone_size: many; j_call: TRBJ2-7; cdr3_aa: CASSLVPFYEQYF; cdr3_nt: TGTGCCAGCAGCTTGGTACCTTTCTACGAGCAGTACTTC
d_call: -; v_call: TRBV10-3; clone_size: many; j_call: TRBJ2-7; cdr3_aa: CAISESKGPNYEQYF; cdr3_nt: TGTGCCATCAGTGAGTCGAAGGGTCCGAACTACGAGCAGTACTTC
d_call: -; v_call: TRBV4-2; clone_size: many; j_call: TRBJ1-6; cdr3_aa: CASSQDGQTDSPLHF; cdr3_nt: TGTGCCAGCAGCCAAGACGGACAAACCGATTCACCCCTCCACTTT
d_call: TRBD2; v_call: TRBV6-5; clone_size: many; j_call: TRBJ2-7; cdr3_aa: CASSPGLRTSGTSYEQYF; cdr3_nt: TGTGCCAGCTCCCCGGGACTTAGGACTAGCGGGACCTCCTACGAGCAGTACTTC
d_call: TRBD2; v_call: TRBV4-1; clone_size: many; j_call: TRBJ2-7; cdr3_aa: CASSQPSGRAGFYEQYF; cdr3_nt: TGCGCCAGCAGCCAACCTAGCGGGAGGGCCGGTTTCTACGAGCAGTACTTC
d_call: -; v_call: TRBV7-2; clone_size: many; j_call: TRBJ2-7; cdr3_aa: CASSDRSGLAYEQYF; cdr3_nt: TGTGCCAGCAGCGACCGGTCGGGACTCGCCTACGAGCAGTACTTC
d_call: -; v_call: TRBV12-3/TRBV12-4; clone_size: many; j_call: TRBJ2-2; cdr3_aa: CASSPRTARELFF; cdr3_nt: TGTGCCAGCAGTCCTAGGACGGCCCGGGAGCTGTTTTTT
d_call: TRBD2; v_call: TRBV5-6; clone_size: many; j_call: TRBJ2-7; cdr3_aa: CASSRGLAGANSLSASEQYF; cdr3_nt: TGTGCCAGCAGCAGGGGACTAGCGGGGGCCAATTCCCTGTCGGCGAGTGAGCAGTACTTC
d_call: TRBD1; v_call: TRBV28; clone_size: many; j_call: TRBJ2-5; cdr3_aa: CASSRTGKETQYF; cdr3_nt: TGTGCCAGCAGCCGGACAGGGAAAGAGACCCAGTACTTC
d_call: TRBD2; v_call: TRBV11-2; clone_size: many; j_call: TRBJ2-1; cdr3_aa: CASGLAGGPGNEQFF; cdr3_nt: TGTGCGTCGGGACTAGCGGGAGGGCCGGGTAATGAGCAGTTCTTC
d_call: TRBD1; v_call: TRBV28; clone_size: -; j_call: TRBJ2-7; cdr3_aa: CASSLRRTGGFEQYF; cdr3_nt: TGTGCCAGCAGTTTAAGACGTACAGGGGGCTTCGAGCAGTACTTC
d_call: TRBD1; v_call: TRBV7-2; clone_size: many; j_call: TRBJ2-7; cdr3_aa: CASSSLGQGPYEQYF; cdr3_nt: TGTGCCAGCAGCTCCCTGGGACAGGGTCCCTACGAGCAGTACTTC
d_call: -; v_call: TRBV12-3/TRBV12-4; clone_size: many; j_call: TRBJ2-3; cdr3_aa: CASRLNIRTDTQYF; cdr3_nt: TGTGCCAGCAGGCTCAACATACGCACAGATACGCAGTATTTT